This T cell receptor (beta chain) was captured by sequencing in a study of cytomegalovirus exposure and HLA in healthy donors. Germline assignment: CDR1 LGHNA and CDR2 YSLEER. J was trimmed by 7 bases and V by 3 bases; bases with no gene match: 5. The CDR3 runs to 13 residues. Repertoires were generated with immunoSEQ multiplex PCR, while TCRdb's copy carries only in-frame clones and drops some. The sample lists around 58,000 clones, approximately 90% occurring once. The source is a woman aged 18-29 years in good health and CMV-seronegative. Sequences were obtained from PBMCs. The rearrangement uses TRBV4-3 and TRBJ1-2, with 7 bases fitting TRBD1. CDR3 loop: CASSHRGLSGYTF. In nucleotides, the CDR3 is TGCGCCAGCAGCCATAGGGGGCTGAGTGGCTACACCTTC.